The clone carrying this T cell receptor beta chain has only a few counts. Its target is unknown. This entry comes from a study of T cell repertoires in cytomegalovirus infection. Overall study results and limits: Cumulative public TCR beta family frequency identified CMV carriers with the relevant HLA.

A single record per CDR3 protein comes from TCRdb applying MiXCR to the reads. The sample yields approximately 630,000 distinct CDR3 sequences, less than 25% seen once. Sequencing input: CD8+ T cells from PBMCs. This clonotype was obtained from a human donor in good health (CMV status not recorded). Some clones in this sample may be carry-over from other donors' samples.

The CDR3 coding sequence is TGCGCCAGCAGCTTGGACGATACCTACTCACCCCTCCACTTT. This codes for CASSLDDTYSPLHF. V gene TRBV5-1 combines with J gene TRBJ1-6; D ambiguous. Trimming left V 0 bases short and J 10 bases short, with 11 bases between. The CDR3 covers 14 residues. Germline V gives CDR1 SGHRS, CDR2 YFSETQ.